Below, 20 T cell receptor beta chains from the same sample are listed, as sequenced in a study of T cells in Graves' hyperthyroidism and ophthalmopathy. It was RNA transcripts that yielded the amplified TCR beta CDR3 regions. Primed by the HTBI set, a first-round RT-PCR was run on the TCR CDR3. TCRdb fed the multiplex PCR reads into MiXCR, producing one record per CDR3 protein. The sample consists of 480,000 or so distinct CDR3 sequences, 35% to 50% of them appearing once. Input material: peripheral blood or thyroid tissue (not recorded which). The receptors shown here come from an adult woman with Graves' disease, either hyperthyroidism or ophthalmopathy (not recorded which).

The V gene is TRBV9, the J gene TRBJ2-7, with a tentative D call TRBD2 (6 bases). Trimming removed 2 bases from V and 5 bases from J, with 23 bases in between. Germline assignment: CDR1 SGDLS and CDR2 YYNGEE. The CDR3 covers 17 residues. CDR3 amino acids: CASSVDPTGGINHEQYF. The CDR3 region has the DNA TGTGCCAGCAGCGTGGACCCAACGGGCGGGATCAACCACGAGCAGTACTTC.

As for this clonotype: A much more abundant neighbour one base away suggests this may be a read error. The chain uses TRBV29-1 and TRBJ1-1, with no clear D. The germline V gene encodes CDR1 SQVTM and CDR2 ANQGSEA. This CDR3 contains 11 residues. Trimming shortened V by 6 bases and J by 3 bases, and 8 bases separated the two germline ends. The CDR3 nucleotides read TGCAGCGTAAAAATGGACACTGAAGCTTTCTTT. As protein: CSVKMDTEAFF.

Regarding this clonotype: Given a much more abundant clone one base away, this may be a read error. The rearrangement links TRBV7-9 to TRBJ2-7; TRBD1 agrees at 7 bases. The CDR3 sequence is 12 residues long. Trimming cost V 5 bases and J 3 bases; bases outside gene matches: 1. Germline CDR1 SEHNR, CDR2 FQNEAQ (reference sequence). The CDR3 sequence: CASSTGDYEQYF. For the CDR3, the DNA is TGTGCCAGCAGCACAGGGGACTACGAGCAGTACTTC.

The chain recombines TRBV7-2 with TRBJ2-7, with TRBD2 matching 13 bases. Trimming removed 5 bases from V and 6 bases from J; junction bases left unmatched: 10. The germline V gene has CDR1 SGHTA and CDR2 FQGNSA. The CDR3 sequence is 16 residues long. The CDR3 spells CASSPPEGLAGREQYF. DNA for the CDR3: TGTGCCAGCAGCCCACCCGAGGGACTAGCGGGACGCGAGCAGTACTTC.

This clonotype was observed a few times. The chain joins TRBV6-5 to TRBJ1-3; no reliable D call. Germline CDR1 is MNHEY and CDR2 is SVGAGI. The CDR3 covers 15 residues. The V end lost 11 bases, the J end lost 1 base, and 18 bases lay between the germline ends. This CDR3 is CAGGRPGISGNTIYF. CDR3 sequence (DNA): TGTGCCGGAGGCCGGCCGGGAATTTCTGGAAACACCATATATTTT.

This clonotype has only one observation. The chain is built from TRBV10-2 and TRBJ2-7; D possibly corresponds to TRBD2 (6 bases). The CDR3 consists of 16 residues. Germline V gives CDR1 WSHSY, CDR2 SAAADI. V dropped 6 bases and J dropped 2 bases, with 20 bases sitting between them. This CDR3 is CASSHVRDLAPYEQYF. In DNA form, the CDR3 reads TGCGCCAGCAGCCACGTACGGGACTTGGCGCCCTACGAGCAGTACTTC.

The chain carries TRBV10-3 and TRBJ2-5; D remains unclear. From germline, CDR1 is ENHRY and CDR2 SYGVKD. This CDR3 region has 14 residues. Trimming removed 0 bases at V and 5 bases at J, with 10 bases between. The CDR3 here is CAISESLGLETQYF. The CDR3 DNA is TGTGCCATCAGTGAGTCGCTGGGTTTGGAGACCCAGTACTTC.

This chain links TRBV2 with TRBJ2-5; 7 positions agree with TRBD2. Germline CDR1 reads SNHLY; CDR2 reads FYNNEI. The CDR3 covers 15 residues. The V gene end was trimmed by 8 bases and the J gene end by 2 bases; junction bases not matched to a gene: 11. The CDR3 nucleotides are TGTGCCAGCTGCCCCGGCGGGAGAGGTCAAGAGACCCAGTACTTC. It yields the protein CASCPGGRGQETQYF. The entire variable domain, with the rest obtained from reference TRBV2 and TRBJ2-5, is as follows: EPEVTQTPSHQVTQMGQEVILRCVPISNHLYFYWYRQILGQKVEFLVSFYNNEISEKSEIFDDQFSVERPDGSNFTLKIRSTKLEDSAMYFCASCPGGRGQETQYFGPGTRLLVL.

The V and J genes are TRBV28 and TRBJ2-5, with TRBD2 matching 7 bases. Germline V lookup: CDR1 MDHEN, CDR2 SYDVKM. J was trimmed by 7 bases and V by 6 bases; bases with no gene match: 11. The CDR3 runs 14 residues. CDR3: CASSLASSGGTQYF. The CDR3 bases are TGTGCCAGCAGCTTAGCGTCGTCGGGGGGGACCCAGTACTTC.

This clonotype was counted between two and nine times. The chain carries TRBV29-1 and TRBJ1-2, with 9 bases identical to TRBD1. The CDR3 covers 14 residues. Germline CDR1 and CDR2: SQVTM and ANQGSEA. J gave up 2 bases and V 6 bases, and 7 bases lay outside the gene matches. DNA of the CDR3: TGCAGCGTGGGTGGTGGACAGGGGAACTATGGCTACACCTTC. It is translated as CSVGGGQGNYGYTF.

V and J are TRBV18 and TRBJ1-5, with D unresolved. Germline CDR1 is KGHSH and CDR2 is LQKENI. V was cut by 1 base and J by 3 bases, with 7 bases left in between. The CDR3 runs to 14 residues. This chain's CDR3 is CASSPRHYNQPQHF. The DNA of the CDR3 is TGTGCCAGCTCACCACGACACTACAATCAGCCCCAGCATTTT.

This clonotype occurred many times. CDR3 sequence (DNA): TGCGCCAGCAGCTTGGAAGGGAGTGGGGAGCTGTTTTTT. It specifies CASSLEGSGELFF. The chain is built from TRBV5-1 and TRBJ2-2, with D possibly being TRBD2 (5 bases). V was clipped by 0 bases and J by 8 bases, with 8 bases between them. Germline CDR1 reads SGHRS; CDR2 reads YFSETQ. This CDR3 has 13 amino acids.

CDR3 sequence: CATSRDPYGYTF. The CDR3 nucleotides read TGTGCCACCAGCAGAGATCCCTATGGCTACACCTTC. The J gene is TRBJ1-2, the V gene TRBV15; unclear D gene. Deletions cut 0 bases from V and 4 bases from J, with 3 bases between. The CDR3 is 12 amino acids. Germline values: CDR1 LNHNV, CDR2 YYDKDF (reference sequence). Full variable domain (rest looked up from reference TRBV15 and TRBJ1-2): DAMVIQNPRYQVTQFGKPVTLSCSQTLNHNVMYWYQQKSSQAPKLLFHYYDKDFNNEADTPDNFQSRRPNTSFCFLDIRSPGLGDTAMYLCATSRDPYGYTFGSGTRLTVV.

V gene TRBV7-2 combines with J gene TRBJ2-7; TRBD2 aligns across 10 bases. V trimming: 1 base; J trimming: 6 bases; junction bases outside the gene matches: 6. CDR3 length: 15 amino acids. Per the germline V gene, CDR1 is SGHTA and CDR2 is FQGNSA. CDR3 in DNA: TGTGCCAGCAGCTTAGATAGCGGGAGGTCGAGCGAGCAGTACTTC. Translation: CASSLDSGRSSEQYF.

This clonotype was picked up a small number of times. The V call is TRBV28, the J call TRBJ2-6, with a tentative D call TRBD1 (6 bases). The CDR3 covers 16 residues. Trimming removed 3 bases at V and 0 bases at J, with 9 bases between. Germline CDR1 MDHEN, CDR2 SYDVKM. The CDR3 loop is CASSFQGTSGANVLTF. As DNA, the CDR3 is TGTGCCAGCAGTTTCCAGGGGACCTCTGGGGCCAACGTCCTGACTTTC.

About this clonotype itself: Because it lacks the conserved phenylalanine or tryptophan at the end, this CDR3 is likely a read error. The DNA is omitted, as the CDR3 cannot be located on it reliably, and the CDR3 follows TCRdb's listing. The CDR3 loop is CASSLSGTGIL. The chain employs TRBV7-8 and TRBJ1-1; whether TRBD1, the table's D call, matches the DNA was not checked. The CDR3 has 11 residues if both end residues are counted. Germline V gene data show CDR1 as SGHVS and CDR2 as FQNEAQ.

This clonotype was seen a handful of times. The CDR3 DNA reads as TGCAGCGTTGGGGAGGCACACAATCAGCCCCAGCATTTT. This codes for CSVGEAHNQPQHF. This rearrangement joins TRBV29-1 to TRBJ1-5; D is unclear. The germline CDR1 and CDR2 sequences are SQVTM and ANQGSEA. V shed 4 bases and J shed 3 bases, with 10 bases lying between them. This CDR3 comprises 13 residues.

Ten or more counts support this clonotype. This rearrangement joins TRBV10-3 to TRBJ1-1, with 8 nucleotides matching TRBD1. Germline V gene sequence: CDR1 ENHRY, CDR2 SYGVKD. The CDR3 has 15 amino acids. The J segment lost 7 bases and the V segment lost 2 bases, leaving 9 bases of the junction unmatched. The CDR3 reads CAISEGAGGGGEAFF. As DNA, the CDR3 is TGTGCCATCAGTGAGGGGGCAGGGGGCGGCGGTGAAGCTTTCTTT.

In regard to this clonotype: A junction boundary mismatches the germline segment, possibly from a read error. The chain joins TRBV4-1 to TRBJ1-2; the D gene is possibly TRBD1 (5 bases). The CDR3 sequence is 14 residues long. From germline, CDR1 is MGHRA and CDR2 YSYEKL. The CDR3 sequence is CASTLSQGLYGYTF. The CDR3 DNA reads TGTGCCAGCACCTTATCCCAGGGCCTCTATGGCTACACCTTC.

This clonotype has just a few counts. The chain carries TRBV6-6 and TRBJ1-5; D is unclear. The V gene lost 4 bases and the J gene lost 3 bases, with 4 bases spanning the gap. The CDR3 consists of 12 residues. Germline CDR1 reads MNHNY; CDR2 reads SVGAGI (reference sequence). As DNA, the CDR3 is TGTGCCAGCAGTTTATTCAATCAGCCCCAGCATTTT. Its protein is CASSLFNQPQHF.